Included here is one TCR beta chain sequence, with context. Its antigen specificity is not known. No quality values exist for individual bases; no much larger clone is one base distant. This sample is part of a study of siplizumab effects on memory and regulatory T cells (dated by TCRdb to about 2019). Regarding the research as a whole: The study examined how the anti-CD2 antibody siplizumab affects alloreactive T-cell subsets in allogeneic mixed lymphocyte reactions built from human PBMCs.

Preparation of the library involved the immunoSEQ multiplex PCR assay. The deep sequencing platform assayed 90,000 to 100,000 TCR templates per sample. Genomic DNA extracted from sorted T cells was used for TCRbeta CDR3 sequencing. As for the original processing: The R programming language was used for clonal analysis of the TCRbeta CDR3 data. Alloreactive CD4+ and CD8+ clones were defined by comparing unstimulated samples with post-reaction CFSE-low samples. Regulatory or non-regulatory origin of alloreactive CD4+ clones was assigned by matching sequences to the sorted unstimulated Treg and non-Treg repertoires. This immuneACCESS table, as held by TCRdb, lists in-frame sequences with V and J called but not all clones. Of the missing ones, under half trace to an unresolved V gene in checked studies; the others have no known cause. V and J calls and clone size are those listed in that table; D and trimming were worked out from the DNA. Within this sample are some 52,000 clones, with 95% to 97% of them counted one time only. The ten biggest clones cover about 0.6% of the sample.

General study outcomes and caveats: Among mappable alloreactive CD4+ clones, an average Treg-derived fraction of 68.8% was observed with siplizumab, compared with approximately 30% in control reactions. The cumulative frequency of alloreactive sequences traceable to unstimulated CD4+ memory T cells was significantly reduced by siplizumab. A naive or memory phenotype could not be assigned to roughly 75-96% of proliferating CD4+ or CD8+ clones. Because sequences at frequencies below about 10^-5 were poorly captured, only a minor fraction of alloreactive clones could be mapped back to unstimulated subsets. Greater diversity appeared to be present in unstimulated naive T cells than in memory T cells, and a substantial contribution to the alloresponse seemed to be made by naive cells. Whether proliferating Tregs from siplizumab cultures were suppressive was not functionally confirmed.

Unstimulated CD4+ memory cells were also sequenced in three donor pairs, together with CD4+ naive, CD8+ TEMRA, CD8+ naive and CD8+ effector memory subsets. Sorted unstimulated T cells and proliferating T cells recovered from mixed lymphocyte reactions were subjected to TCRbeta CDR3 sequencing. Fresh whole blood from about ten HLA-typed healthy donors served as the source for isolating PBMCs. In the germline V gene, CDR1 corresponds to MNHEY and CDR2 to SVGAGI. Its CDR3 holds 13 amino acids, cysteine through phenylalanine. The kept DNA is CDR3 alone, 39 bases in frame from the first base. Trimming at the junction amounts to 4 bases on V and 4 bases on J, and the germline ends lie 10 bases apart.

The sequence came from a human donor in good health. The chain uses TRBV6-5 and TRBJ1-1, and the D gene may be TRBD1, 6 bases matching. Sequencing used naive CD4+ T cells sorted from blood. The sample's cell subset or site label, in plain terms: unstimulated naive T cells. The base sequence is TGTGCCAGCAGTTTGGAGGGGGGCACTGAAGCTTTCTTT. Its amino acids are CASSLEGGTEAFF.